Listed here are 13 T cell receptor beta chains from one sample, sequenced in a study of cytomegalovirus exposure and HLA in healthy donors. The PCR ran on 60 Vbeta and 13 Jbeta primers. The method was immunoSEQ multiplex PCR; TCRdb's version includes in-frame clones alone and lacks a portion of them. Of 200,000 or so clones listed, roughly four fifths were seen once; the top ten hold about 1.9%. The specimen was PBMCs. Source of these receptors: a woman younger than 30 in good health and CMV-seropositive.

The chain has TRBV5-1 and TRBJ2-4, with TRBD2 matching 7 bases. With 4 bases clipped from V and 0 bases from J, the junction kept 7 bases outside the gene matches. This CDR3 has 16 amino acids. Per germline, CDR1 SGHRS and CDR2 YFSETQ. CDR3 sequence reads: CASSRGTIGAKNIQYF. CDR3 DNA: TGCGCCAGCAGCCGCGGGACTATTGGAGCCAAAAACATTCAGTACTTC.

The chain couples TRBV7-2 to TRBJ2-1, with 11 bases identical to TRBD2. The CDR3 length is 15 residues. The trim removed 5 bases at V and 13 bases at J, leaving 13 bases unmatched. Germline-derived CDR1 and CDR2 are SGHTA and FQGNSA. CDR3 region: CASSRSVSGGAPQFF. The CDR3 DNA reads TGTGCCAGCAGCCGATCTGTTAGCGGGGGGGCCCCCCAGTTCTTC.

The table lists this clone with a count of one. CDR3 nucleotides: TGTGCCAGTAGTATCCCGGGACTAGCGGGGGACAATGAGCAGTTCTTC. Translation gives CASSIPGLAGDNEQFF. The chain recombines TRBV19 with TRBJ2-1, with 14 bases aligning to TRBD2. V lost 3 bases and J lost 5; bases outside the gene matches: 3. Germline V gives CDR1 LNHDA, CDR2 SQIVND (reference sequence). The CDR3 spans 16 residues.

The genes are TRBV5-6 and TRBJ1-5; D may be TRBD1 (5 bases). Germline-derived CDR1 and CDR2 are SGHDT and YYEEEE. Trimming removed 2 bases at V and 7 bases at J, with 22 bases between. This CDR3 contains 17 residues. In DNA, the CDR3 is TGTGCCAGCAGCTTTGGTTTTGCAGGGACTGTGCGGCAGCCCCAGCATTTT. Its protein product is CASSFGFAGTVRQPQHF.

V gene TRBV29-1 combines with J gene TRBJ1-2, with 8 bases aligning to TRBD1. The CDR3 contains 12 residues. The germline CDR1 and CDR2 sequences are SQVTM and ANQGSEA. V was pared by 6 bases and J by 7 bases, with 7 bases of the junction left unmatched. The CDR3 spells CSVVTGVRGYTF. CDR3 bases: TGCAGCGTCGTGACAGGGGTGCGTGGCTACACCTTC.

This chain links TRBV5-8 with TRBJ1-1, with a tentative D call TRBD1 (5 bases). The germline V gene has CDR1 SGHTS and CDR2 YDEGEE. This CDR3 spans 13 amino acids. Between the trimmed V and J ends, which lost 4 bases and 0 bases, there was a span of 7 bases. The CDR3 region is CASSRQLNTEAFF. CDR3 in DNA: TGTGCCAGCAGCAGACAGCTGAACACTGAAGCTTTCTTT.

The CDR3 loop reads CASSSGRSYEQYF. CDR3 DNA: TGTGCCAGCAGCTCAGGGCGATCCTACGAGCAGTACTTC. The rearrangement links TRBV5-4 to TRBJ2-7, with D possibly TRBD1 on 5 matching bases. The CDR3 spans 13 residues. The V end was cut by 3 bases, the J end by 1 base, with 8 bases between. Germline CDR1 reads SGHNT; CDR2 reads YYREEE (reference sequence).

The V and J genes are TRBV29-1 and TRBJ2-7, with 9 bases that match TRBD1. J was trimmed by 4 bases and V by 3 bases; bases with no gene match: 10. This CDR3 region has 15 residues. Germline V lookup: CDR1 SQVTM, CDR2 ANQGSEA. The CDR3 reads CSVDKAGTGKYEQYF. CDR3 coding DNA: TGCAGCGTTGATAAAGCCGGGACAGGGAAATACGAGCAGTACTTC.

This chain uses TRBV6-5 with TRBJ2-1, with 12 bases fitting TRBD2. The CDR3 totals 15 residues. Germline V gene lookup returns CDR1 MNHEY and CDR2 SVGAGI. Losses at the gene ends were 6 bases for V and 7 bases for J; bases not matched to a gene: 7. CDR3 region: CASSGLAGSLNEQFF. CDR3 nucleotides: TGTGCCAGCAGCGGACTAGCGGGGTCATTAAATGAGCAGTTCTTC.

V gene TRBV10-1 combines with J gene TRBJ2-7; the D gene is possibly TRBD1 (6 bases). Germline-derived CDR1 and CDR2 are WNHNN and SYGVQD (reference sequence). Trimming removed 0 bases at V and 3 bases at J, with 12 bases between. The CDR3 is 15 amino acids. The CDR3: CASSESRGQVYEQYF. The DNA of the CDR3 is TGCGCCAGCAGTGAGTCGAGGGGACAAGTCTACGAGCAGTACTTC.

The chain joins TRBV19 to TRBJ1-2; possible D gene TRBD1, 6 bases. This CDR3 is built from 15 residues. V was cut by 3 bases and J by 7 bases, with 18 bases left in between. CDR1 and CDR2 (germline): LNHDA, SQIVND (reference sequence). The CDR3 nucleotides are TGTGCCAGTAGTATCGGGCCAGGGACAACCCGTGGCTACACCTTC. Translation: CASSIGPGTTRGYTF.

The V call is TRBV5-4, the J call TRBJ1-1; D uncertain. Germline V gene data show CDR1 as SGHNT and CDR2 as YYREEE (reference sequence). The V end lost 7 bases, the J end lost 0 bases, and 7 bases lay between the germline ends. This CDR3 is 12 amino acids long. In DNA, the CDR3 is TGTGCCAGCTCAGGCATGAACACTGAAGCTTTCTTT. Its translation is CASSGMNTEAFF.

The chain couples TRBV7-8 to TRBJ2-1, with D perhaps TRBD2 (6 bases). The CDR3 extends over 11 amino acids. Trimming removed 5 bases at V and 15 bases at J, with 14 bases between. From germline, CDR1 is SGHVS and CDR2 FQNEAQ. CDR3 coding DNA: TGTGCCAGCAGCCGACGGGGGAGTCCGTTCTTC. It specifies CASSRRGSPFF. Combining the CDR3 with reference TRBV7-8 and TRBJ2-1 gives the whole variable domain GAGVSQSPRYKVAKRGQDVALRCDPISGHVSLFWYQQALGQGPEFLTYFQNEAQLDKSGLPSDRFFAERPEGSVSTLKIQRTQQEDSAVYLCASSRRGSPFFGPGTRLTVL.